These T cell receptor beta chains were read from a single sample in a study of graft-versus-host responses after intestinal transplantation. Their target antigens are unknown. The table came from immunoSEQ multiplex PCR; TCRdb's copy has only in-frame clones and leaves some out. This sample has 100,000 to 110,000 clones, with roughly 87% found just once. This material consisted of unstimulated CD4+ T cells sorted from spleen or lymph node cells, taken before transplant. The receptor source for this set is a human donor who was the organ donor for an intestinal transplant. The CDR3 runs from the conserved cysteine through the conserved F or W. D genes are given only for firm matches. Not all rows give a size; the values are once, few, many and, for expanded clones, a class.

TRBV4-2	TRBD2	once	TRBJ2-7	CASSQDGRGGLYEQYF	TGTGCCAGCAGCCAAGATGGACGGGGGGGCCTTTACGAGCAGTACTTC
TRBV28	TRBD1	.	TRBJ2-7	CASSLPGTVSYEQYF	TGTGCCAGCAGTCTCCCGGGGACAGTTTCCTACGAGCAGTACTTC
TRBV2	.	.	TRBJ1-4	CASTNGRSGEKLFF	TGTGCCAGCACCAACGGACGGTCGGGTGAAAAACTGTTTTTT
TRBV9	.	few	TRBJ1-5	CASSVEPSNQPQHF	TGTGCCAGCAGCGTAGAGCCTAGCAATCAGCCCCAGCATTTT
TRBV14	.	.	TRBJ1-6	CASSRTGPTVALHF	TGTGCCAGCAGCCGTACAGGCCCCACTGTCGCCCTCCACTTT
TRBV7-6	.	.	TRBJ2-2	CASSLEPRRGWGTGELFF	TGTGCCAGCAGCTTAGAGCCACGTCGGGGCTGGGGCACCGGGGAGCTGTTTTTT
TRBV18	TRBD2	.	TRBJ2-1	CASSPPASGGPIEQFF	TGTGCCAGCTCACCACCTGCTAGCGGGGGACCAATTGAGCAGTTCTTC
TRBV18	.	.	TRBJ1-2	CASSPPQVRNYGYTF	TGTGCCAGCTCACCACCACAAGTCCGGAACTATGGCTACACCTTC
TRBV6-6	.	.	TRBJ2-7	CASSTESRFEQYF	TGTGCCAGCAGTACCGAAAGCCGTTTCGAGCAGTACTTC
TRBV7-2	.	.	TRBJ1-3	CASSLVGQNAGNTIYF	TGTGCCAGCAGCTTAGTAGGACAGAACGCCGGAAACACCATATATTTT
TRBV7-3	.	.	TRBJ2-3	CASSKQGWADTQYF	TGTGCCAGCAGCAAACAGGGCTGGGCAGATACGCAGTATTTT
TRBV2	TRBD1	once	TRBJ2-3	CASGGPGTGGWGTQYF	TGTGCCAGCGGAGGCCCCGGGACAGGGGGATGGGGTACGCAGTATTTT
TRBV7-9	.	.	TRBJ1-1	CASSWMNTEAFF	TGTGCCAGCAGTTGGATGAACACTGAAGCTTTCTTT
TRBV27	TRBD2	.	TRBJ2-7	CASSLWRGGKEQYF	TGTGCCAGCAGTTTATGGCGGGGGGGCAAAGAGCAGTACTTC
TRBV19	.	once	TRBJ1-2	CASRHPGRTRYTF	TGTGCCAGCCGACATCCGGGGCGAACCCGCTACACCTTC
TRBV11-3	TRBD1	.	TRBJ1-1	CASSLDGQGNTEAFF	TGTGCCAGCAGCTTAGATGGACAGGGGAACACTGAAGCTTTCTTT
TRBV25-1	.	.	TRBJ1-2	CASSESGQGFGYTF	TGTGCCAGCAGTGAATCGGGGCAGGGGTTTGGCTACACCTTC
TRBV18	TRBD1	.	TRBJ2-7	CASSPPTGTGGMTSYEQYF	TGTGCCAGCTCACCACCGACCGGGACAGGGGGCATGACCTCCTACGAGCAGTACTTC
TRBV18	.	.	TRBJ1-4	CASSPNLRAINEKLFF	TGTGCCAGCTCACCCAACCTCCGGGCGATTAATGAAAAACTGTTTTTT
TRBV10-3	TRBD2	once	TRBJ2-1	CATGEGYNEQFF	TGTGCCACGGGGGAGGGCTACAATGAGCAGTTCTTC
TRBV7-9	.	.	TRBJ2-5	CASSFLAVGSQETQYF	TGTGCCAGCAGCTTCCTGGCCGTGGGCAGCCAAGAGACCCAGTACTTC
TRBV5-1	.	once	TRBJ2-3	CASSLATKSSTDTQYF	TGCGCCAGCAGCTTGGCGACAAAAAGCAGCACAGATACGCAGTATTTT
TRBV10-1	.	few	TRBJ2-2	CASSAGNANTGELFF	TGCGCCAGCAGTGCGGGGAACGCGAACACCGGGGAGCTGTTTTTT
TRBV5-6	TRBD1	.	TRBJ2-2	CASSTRDRNTGELFF	TGTGCCAGCAGCACCCGGGACAGGAACACCGGGGAGCTGTTTTTT
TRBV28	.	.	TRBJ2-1	CASSLLGEQFF	TGTGCCAGCAGTTTACTGGGTGAGCAGTTCTTC
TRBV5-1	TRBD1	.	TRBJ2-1	CASSFGQGRDEQFF	TGCGCCAGCAGCTTCGGACAGGGGAGGGATGAGCAGTTCTTC
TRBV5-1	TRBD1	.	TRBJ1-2	CASRERQGHGYTF	TGCGCCAGCAGGGAACGACAGGGGCATGGCTACACCTTC
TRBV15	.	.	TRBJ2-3	CATSRVGLAISYTDTQYF	TGTGCCACCAGCAGAGTGGGGCTGGCGATTTCCTACACAGATACGCAGTATTTT
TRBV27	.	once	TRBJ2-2	CASSWSPAGGTGELFF	TGTGCCAGCAGCTGGTCCCCAGCTGGAGGAACCGGGGAGCTGTTTTTT
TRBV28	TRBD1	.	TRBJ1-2	CASSGQGGGYTF	TGTGCCAGCAGTGGACAGGGAGGGGGCTACACCTTC
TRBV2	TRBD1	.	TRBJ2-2	CASALTGTGAGELFF	TGTGCCAGCGCCCTGACAGGGACAGGGGCCGGGGAGCTGTTTTTT
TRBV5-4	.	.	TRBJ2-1	CASSLGTIHEQFF	TGTGCCAGCAGCTTGGGGACTATCCATGAGCAGTTCTTC
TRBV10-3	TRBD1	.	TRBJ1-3	CAISPDRAAGNTIYF	TGTGCCATCAGCCCCGACAGGGCAGCTGGAAACACCATATATTTT
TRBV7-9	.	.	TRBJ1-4	CASSSRGGGEKLFF	TGTGCCAGCAGCTCCAGGGGTGGGGGTGAAAAACTGTTTTTT
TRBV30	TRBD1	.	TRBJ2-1	CAWDGQGYYNEQFF	TGTGCCTGGGATGGACAGGGTTACTACAATGAGCAGTTCTTC